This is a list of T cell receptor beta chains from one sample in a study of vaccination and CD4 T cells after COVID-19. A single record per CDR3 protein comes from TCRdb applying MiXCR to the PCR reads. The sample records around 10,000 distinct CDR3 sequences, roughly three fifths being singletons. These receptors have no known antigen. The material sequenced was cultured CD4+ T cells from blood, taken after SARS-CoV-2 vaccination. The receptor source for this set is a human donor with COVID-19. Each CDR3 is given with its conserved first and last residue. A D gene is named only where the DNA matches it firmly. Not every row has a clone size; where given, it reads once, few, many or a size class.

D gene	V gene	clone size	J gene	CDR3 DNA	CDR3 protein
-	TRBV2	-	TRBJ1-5	TGTGCCAGCAGTGGCCAGAATAGCAATCAGCCCCAGCATTTT	CASSGQNSNQPQHF
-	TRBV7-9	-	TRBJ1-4	TGTGCCAGCAGCTTAGGACGGGGAGCAACTAATGAAAAACTGTTTTTT	CASSLGRGATNEKLFF
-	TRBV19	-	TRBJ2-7	TGTGCCAGTAGCCCGGACAGAGCCTACGAGCAGTACTTC	CASSPDRAYEQYF
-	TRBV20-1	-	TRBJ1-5	TGCAGTGCTAACAGGGCCCGCAATCAGCCCCAGCATTTT	CSANRARNQPQHF
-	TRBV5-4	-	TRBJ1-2	TGTGCCAGCAGTTTCACGTTCGGAGAGGGGGGCTACACCTTC	CASSFTFGEGGYTF
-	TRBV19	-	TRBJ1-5	TGTGCCAGTAGTCAGGGTAGCAATCAGCCCCAGCATTTT	CASSQGSNQPQHF
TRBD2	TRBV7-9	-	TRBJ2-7	TGTGCCAGCAAGAAAAGCGGGGGCTACGAGCAGTACTTC	CASKKSGGYEQYF
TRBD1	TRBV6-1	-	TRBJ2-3	TGTGCCAGCAGTCGGACAGGGCTCAGCACAGATACGCAGTATTTT	CASSRTGLSTDTQYF
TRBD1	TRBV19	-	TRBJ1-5	TGTGCCAGTAGGGTACCCGGGACAGGGGGTCAGCCCCAGCATTTT	CASRVPGTGGQPQHF
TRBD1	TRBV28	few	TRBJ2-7	TGTGCCAGCAGTTTACCGACAGGGACCTACGAGCAGTACTTC	CASSLPTGTYEQYF
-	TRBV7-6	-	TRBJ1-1	TGTGCCAGCAGCTTAGATAGCCCCACTGAAGCTTTCTTT	CASSLDSPTEAFF
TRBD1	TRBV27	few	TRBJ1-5	TGTGCCAGCAGTTTAGATGGGACAGGGGTGTATAGCAATCAGCCCCAGCATTTT	CASSLDGTGVYSNQPQHF
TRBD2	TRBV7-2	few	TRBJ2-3	TGTGCCAGCAGCCGTAAGACTACTAGCGGGGGGGGCACAGATACGCAGTATTTT	CASSRKTTSGGGTDTQYF
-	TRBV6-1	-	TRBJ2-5	TGTGCCAGCAGTGAATTGGCTAGGTGGGGTAGGGAGACCCAGTACTTC	CASSELARWGRETQYF
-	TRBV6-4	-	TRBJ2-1	TGTGCCAGCAGTGAATCAGGGGCCAGTCATGAGCAGTTCTTC	CASSESGASHEQFF
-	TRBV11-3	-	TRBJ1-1	TGTGCCAGCAGGCGCAGGGGCCGTAACACTGAAGCTTTCTTT	CASRRRGRNTEAFF
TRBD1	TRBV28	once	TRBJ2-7	TGTGCCAGTAACAGGGGTCCTTTCTACGAACAGTACTTC	CASNRGPFYEQYF
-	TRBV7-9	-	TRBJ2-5	TGTGCCAGCAGCCAGACTACAACTGGCGAGACCCAGTACTTC	CASSQTTTGETQYF
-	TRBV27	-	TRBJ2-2	TGTGCCAGCAGTTTAGTACAGGGAAGTACCGGGGAGCTGTTTTTT	CASSLVQGSTGELFF
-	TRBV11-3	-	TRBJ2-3	TGTGCCAGCAGCTCCCGACTATTTGAGGCAGATACGCAGTATTTT	CASSSRLFEADTQYF
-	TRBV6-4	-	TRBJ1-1	TGTGCCAGCAGTTTGGTAGCGAACACTGAAGCTTTCTTT	CASSLVANTEAFF
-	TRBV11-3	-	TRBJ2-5	TGTGCCAGCAGCTTAGATCACGGGCAAGAGACCCAGTACTTC	CASSLDHGQETQYF
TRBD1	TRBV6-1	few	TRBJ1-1	TGTGCCAGCAGTCCAGACAGGGGTGGGACTGAAGCTTTCTTT	CASSPDRGGTEAFF
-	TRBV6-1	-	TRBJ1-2	TGTGCCACTTCCCACTTCTACTATGGCTACACCTTC	CATSHFYYGYTF
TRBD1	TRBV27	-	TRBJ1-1	TGTGCCAGCAGTTCAGACGGGACAGGGGGCCCCGTGGGTTCATCTCTCTTT	CASSSDGTGGPVGSSLF
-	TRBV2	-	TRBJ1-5	TGTGCCAGCATGCTTGACAATCAGCCCCAGCATTTT	CASMLDNQPQHF
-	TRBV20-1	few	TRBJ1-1	TGCAGTGCCAGAGGATTGGGAGGGGACACTGAAGCTTTCTTT	CSARGLGGDTEAFF
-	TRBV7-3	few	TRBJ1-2	TGTGCCAGCAGCTTCCTTGGGGGAGGAAACTATGGCTACACCTTC	CASSFLGGGNYGYTF
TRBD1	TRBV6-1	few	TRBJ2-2	TGTGCCAGCAACCTTGGACAGGGGCGCATCACCGGGGAGCTGTTTTTT	CASNLGQGRITGELFF
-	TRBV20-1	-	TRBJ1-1	TGCAGTGCTAGAAAACGACAGTTTGAAGCTTTCTTT	CSARKRQFEAFF
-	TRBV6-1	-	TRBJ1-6	TGTGCCAGCAGCTCAGACTCCTATAATTCACCCCTCCACTTT	CASSSDSYNSPLHF
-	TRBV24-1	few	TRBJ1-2	TGTGCCACCAGTGATTGGAGCTATGGCTACACCTTC	CATSDWSYGYTF
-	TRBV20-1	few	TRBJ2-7	TGCAGTGCCAGACAACTATACGAGCAGTACTTC	CSARQLYEQYF
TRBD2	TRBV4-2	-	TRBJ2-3	TGTGCCAGCAGCCAACAGACTAGCGGGGTAGCAGATACGCAGTATTTT	CASSQQTSGVADTQYF
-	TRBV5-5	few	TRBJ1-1	TGTGCCAGCAGCTTGTACCCGGAACAGGGAGAAGCTTTCTTT	CASSLYPEQGEAFF
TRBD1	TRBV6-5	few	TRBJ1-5	TGTGCCAGCAGTTCGAAGGCTACAGGGGGCAATCAGCCCCAGCATTTT	CASSSKATGGNQPQHF
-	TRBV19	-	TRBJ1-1	TGTGCCAGTAGTACCCACACCCGGGGAGCTTTCTTT	CASSTHTRGAFF
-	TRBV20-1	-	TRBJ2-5	TGCAGTGCTGGGGGGGGGCAGTGGCAAGAGACCCAGTACTTC	CSAGGGQWQETQYF
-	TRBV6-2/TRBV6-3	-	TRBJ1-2	TGTGCCAGCATCGAGGCCGGGACTGCAAATGGCTACACCTTC	CASIEAGTANGYTF
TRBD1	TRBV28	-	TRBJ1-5	TGTGCCAGCAGGACATTGACAGGGGGTTGGAGCAATCAGCCCCAGCATTTT	CASRTLTGGWSNQPQHF
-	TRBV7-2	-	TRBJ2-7	TGTGCCAGCGGCCGTGGGGACGCCGGGGGCGAGCAGTACTTC	CASGRGDAGGEQYF
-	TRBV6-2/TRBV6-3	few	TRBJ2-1	TGTGCCACGAGAGCCGGGGGTTCCTACAATGAGCAGTTCTTC	CATRAGGSYNEQFF
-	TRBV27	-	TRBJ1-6	TGTGCCAGCAGTCCCAAGGTAGGAAATTCACCCCTCCACTTT	CASSPKVGNSPLHF
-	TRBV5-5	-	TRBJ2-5	TGTGCCAGCAGCCGACTTCAGGGTAGGGACCAAGAGACCCAGTACTTC	CASSRLQGRDQETQYF
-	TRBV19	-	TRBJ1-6	TGTGCCAGTAGTCTCCTAGGGGAAAGCTCACCCCTCCACTTT	CASSLLGESSPLHF
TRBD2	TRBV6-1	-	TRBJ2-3	TGTGCCAGCAGCCAACAAATAGCGGGGGGAGGAACAGATACGCAGTATTTT	CASSQQIAGGGTDTQYF
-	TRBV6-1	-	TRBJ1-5	TGTGCCAGCAGTAGGACAGACACGACTCAGCCCCAGCATTTT	CASSRTDTTQPQHF
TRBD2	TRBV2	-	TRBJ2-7	TGTGCCAGCAGTGGAGGAAGCGGGGGGACCCGTAGGGAGCAGTACTTC	CASSGGSGGTRREQYF
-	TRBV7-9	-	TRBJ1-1	TGTGCCAGCAGCTTGCACGGAACTGAAGCTTTCTTT	CASSLHGTEAFF
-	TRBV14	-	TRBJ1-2	TGTGCCAGCAGCCAAGATGTCATCGTGACCTATGGCTACACCTTC	CASSQDVIVTYGYTF
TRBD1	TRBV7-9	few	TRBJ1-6	TGTGCCAGCAGATCATCCCTTAGGGGACAGGGGACGTATTCACCCCTCCACTTT	CASRSSLRGQGTYSPLHF
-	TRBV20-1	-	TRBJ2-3	TGCAGTGCTAGAGTGGAACGTTGGGCGGGGGCGGTGGATACGCAGTATTTT	CSARVERWAGAVDTQYF
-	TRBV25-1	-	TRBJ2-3	TGTGCCAGCAGTTGGGGGGGGGCCAACACAGATACGCAGTATTTT	CASSWGGANTDTQYF
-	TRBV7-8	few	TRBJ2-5	TGTGCCAGCAGCACAAAACAGGGAAGGGAGACCCAGTACTTC	CASSTKQGRETQYF